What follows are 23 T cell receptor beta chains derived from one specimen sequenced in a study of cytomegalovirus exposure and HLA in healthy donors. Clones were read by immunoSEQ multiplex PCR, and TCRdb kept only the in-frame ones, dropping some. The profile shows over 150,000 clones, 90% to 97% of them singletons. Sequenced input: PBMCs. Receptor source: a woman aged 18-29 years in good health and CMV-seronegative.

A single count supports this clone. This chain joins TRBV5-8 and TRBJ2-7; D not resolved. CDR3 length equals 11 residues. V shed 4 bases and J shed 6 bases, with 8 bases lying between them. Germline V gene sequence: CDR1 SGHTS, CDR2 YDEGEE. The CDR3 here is CASSPPGEQYF. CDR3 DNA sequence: TGTGCCAGCAGCCCACCCGGCGAGCAGTACTTC.

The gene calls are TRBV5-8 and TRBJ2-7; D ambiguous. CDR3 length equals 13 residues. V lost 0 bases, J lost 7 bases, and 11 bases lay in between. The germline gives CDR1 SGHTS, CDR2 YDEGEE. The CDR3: CASSLGHFREQYF. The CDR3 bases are TGTGCCAGCAGCTTGGGACACTTTAGGGAGCAGTACTTC.

The CDR3, as DNA: TGTGCCAGCAGAGGGACAGTCGATGAAGCTTTCTTT. Translation gives CASRGTVDEAFF. V gene TRBV6-5 combines with J gene TRBJ1-1; the match to TRBD1 covers 7 bases. Germline V CDR1 and CDR2: MNHEY, SVGAGI. The V gene end was trimmed by 6 bases and the J gene end by 7 bases; junction bases not matched to a gene: 5. This CDR3 is built from 12 residues.

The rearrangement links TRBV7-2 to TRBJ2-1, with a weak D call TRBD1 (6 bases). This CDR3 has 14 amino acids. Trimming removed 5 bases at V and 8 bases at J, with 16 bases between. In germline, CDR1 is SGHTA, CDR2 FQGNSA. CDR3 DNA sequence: TGTGCCAGCAGCAGGGTGTTCAGGGGCTATGAGCAGTTCTTC. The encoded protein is CASSRVFRGYEQFF.

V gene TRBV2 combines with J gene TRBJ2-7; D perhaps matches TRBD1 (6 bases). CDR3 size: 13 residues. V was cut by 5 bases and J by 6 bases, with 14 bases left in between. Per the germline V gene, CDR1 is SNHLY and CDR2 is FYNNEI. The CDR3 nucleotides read TGTGCCAGCAGTTTCACAGGGAAGGGCGAGCAGTACTTC. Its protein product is CASSFTGKGEQYF.

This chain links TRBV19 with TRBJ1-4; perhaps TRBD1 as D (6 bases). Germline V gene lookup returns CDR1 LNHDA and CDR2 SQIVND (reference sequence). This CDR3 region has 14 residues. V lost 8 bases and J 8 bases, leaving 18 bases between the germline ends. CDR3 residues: CASGHRDNREKLFF. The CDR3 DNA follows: TGTGCCAGTGGACACCGGGACAATCGCGAAAAACTGTTTTTT.

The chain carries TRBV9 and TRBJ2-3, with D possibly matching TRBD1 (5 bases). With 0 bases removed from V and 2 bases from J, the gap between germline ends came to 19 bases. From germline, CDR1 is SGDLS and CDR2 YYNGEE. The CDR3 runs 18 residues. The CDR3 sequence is CASSVVPIGRADTDTQYF. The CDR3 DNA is TGTGCCAGCAGCGTAGTTCCCATCGGCAGGGCCGACACAGATACGCAGTATTTT. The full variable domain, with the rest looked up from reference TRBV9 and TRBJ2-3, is DSGVTQTPKHLITATGQRVTLRCSPRSGDLSVYWYQQSLDQGLQFLIQYYNGEERAKGNILERFSAQQFPDLHSELNLSSLELGDSALYFCASSVVPIGRADTDTQYFGPGTRLTVL.

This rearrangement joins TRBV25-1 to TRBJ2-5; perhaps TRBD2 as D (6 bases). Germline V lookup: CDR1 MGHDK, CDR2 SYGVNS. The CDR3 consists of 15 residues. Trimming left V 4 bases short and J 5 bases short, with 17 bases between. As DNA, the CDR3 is TGTGCCAGCAGTGCGAGCCGGATGGGGAGGGAGACCCAGTACTTC. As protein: CASSASRMGRETQYF. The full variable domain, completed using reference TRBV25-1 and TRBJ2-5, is EADIYQTPRYLVIGTGKKITLECSQTMGHDKMYWYQQDPGMELHLIHYSYGVNSTEKGDLSSESTVSRIRTEHFPLTLESARPSHTSQYLCASSASRMGRETQYFGPGTRLLVL.

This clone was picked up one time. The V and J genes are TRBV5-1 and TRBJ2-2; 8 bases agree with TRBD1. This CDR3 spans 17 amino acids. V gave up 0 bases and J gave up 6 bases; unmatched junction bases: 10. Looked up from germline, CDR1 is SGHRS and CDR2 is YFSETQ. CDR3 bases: TGCGCCAGCAGCTTGGAATTCGCCGTCAGGGGGCCCGGGGAGCTGTTTTTT. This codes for CASSLEFAVRGPGELFF.

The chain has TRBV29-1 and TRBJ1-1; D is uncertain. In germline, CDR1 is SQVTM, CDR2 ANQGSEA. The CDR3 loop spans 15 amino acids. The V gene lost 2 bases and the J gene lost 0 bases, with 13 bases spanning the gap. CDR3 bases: TGCAGCGTTGAAAACATCAGATTGATGAACACTGAAGCTTTCTTT. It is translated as CSVENIRLMNTEAFF.

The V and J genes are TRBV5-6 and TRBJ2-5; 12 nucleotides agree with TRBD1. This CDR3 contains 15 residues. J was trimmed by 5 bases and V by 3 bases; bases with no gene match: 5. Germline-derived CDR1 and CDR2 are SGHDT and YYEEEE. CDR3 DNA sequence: TGTGCCAGCAGCTGGGGGACAGGGGGCCCGGAGACCCAGTACTTC. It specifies CASSWGTGGPETQYF.

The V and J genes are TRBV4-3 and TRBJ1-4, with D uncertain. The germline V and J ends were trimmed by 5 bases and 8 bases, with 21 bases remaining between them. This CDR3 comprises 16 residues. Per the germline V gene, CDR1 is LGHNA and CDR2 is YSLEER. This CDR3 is CASSEGRGLLAEKLFF. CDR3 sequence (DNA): TGCGCCAGCAGCGAAGGAAGAGGGCTTCTTGCGGAAAAACTGTTTTTT.

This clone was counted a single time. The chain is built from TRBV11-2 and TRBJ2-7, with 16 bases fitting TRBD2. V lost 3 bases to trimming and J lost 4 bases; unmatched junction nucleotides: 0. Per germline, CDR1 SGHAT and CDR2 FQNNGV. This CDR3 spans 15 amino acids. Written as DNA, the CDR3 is TGTGCCAGCAGCTTGGGACTAGCGGGGGGGTACGAGCAGTACTTC. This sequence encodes CASSLGLAGGYEQYF.

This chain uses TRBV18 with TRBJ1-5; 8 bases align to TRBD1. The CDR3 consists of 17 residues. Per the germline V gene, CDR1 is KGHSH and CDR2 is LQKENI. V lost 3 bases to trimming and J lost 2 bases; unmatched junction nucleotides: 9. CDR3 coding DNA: TGTGCCAGCTCACCCTACTCCGGACAGGGCGGCAATCAGCCCCAGCATTTT. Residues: CASSPYSGQGGNQPQHF.

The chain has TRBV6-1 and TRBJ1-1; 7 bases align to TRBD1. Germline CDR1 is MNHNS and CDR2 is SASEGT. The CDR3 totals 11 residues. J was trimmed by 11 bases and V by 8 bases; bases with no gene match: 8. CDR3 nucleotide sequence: TGTGCCAGCTCCGAGACAGGGCCGGCTTTCTTT. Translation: CASSETGPAFF.

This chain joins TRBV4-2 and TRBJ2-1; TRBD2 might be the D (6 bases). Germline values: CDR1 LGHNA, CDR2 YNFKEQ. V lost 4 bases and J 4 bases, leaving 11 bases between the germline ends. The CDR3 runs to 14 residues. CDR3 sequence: CASSPGLEYNEQFF. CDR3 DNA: TGTGCCAGCAGCCCGGGACTGGAATACAATGAGCAGTTCTTC.

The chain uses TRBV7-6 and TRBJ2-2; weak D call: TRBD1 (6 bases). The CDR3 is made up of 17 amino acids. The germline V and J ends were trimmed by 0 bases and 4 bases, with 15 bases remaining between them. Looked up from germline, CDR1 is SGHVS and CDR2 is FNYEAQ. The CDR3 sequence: CASSLALKDSLTGELFF. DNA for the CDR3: TGTGCCAGCAGCTTAGCGTTAAAGGACAGCCTCACCGGGGAGCTGTTTTTT.

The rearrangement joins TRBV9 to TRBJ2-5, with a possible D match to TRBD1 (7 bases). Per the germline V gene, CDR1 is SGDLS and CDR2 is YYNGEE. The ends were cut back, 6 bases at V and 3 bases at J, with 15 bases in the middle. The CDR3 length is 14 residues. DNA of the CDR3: TGTGCCAGCACCGCAGGGGGGTTGGAAGAGACCCAGTACTTC. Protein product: CASTAGGLEETQYF.

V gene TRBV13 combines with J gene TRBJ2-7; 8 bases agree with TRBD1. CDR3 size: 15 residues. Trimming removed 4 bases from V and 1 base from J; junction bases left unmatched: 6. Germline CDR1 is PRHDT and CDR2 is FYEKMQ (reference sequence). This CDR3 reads CASSSGTGESYEQYF. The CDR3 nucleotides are TGTGCCAGCAGCTCTGGGACAGGCGAATCCTACGAGCAGTACTTC.

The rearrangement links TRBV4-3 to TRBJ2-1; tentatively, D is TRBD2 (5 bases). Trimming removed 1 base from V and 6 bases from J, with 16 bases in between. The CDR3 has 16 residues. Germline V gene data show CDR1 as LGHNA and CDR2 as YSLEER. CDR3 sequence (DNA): TGCGCCAGCAGCCAAGGTATGCCAGCCGAGGGCAATGAGCAGTTCTTC. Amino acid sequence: CASSQGMPAEGNEQFF.

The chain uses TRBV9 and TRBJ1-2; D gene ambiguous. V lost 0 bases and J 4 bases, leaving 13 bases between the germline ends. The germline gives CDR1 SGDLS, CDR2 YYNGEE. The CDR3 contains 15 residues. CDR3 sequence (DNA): TGTGCCAGCAGCGTAGTTAGTTCTTCCGGCTATGGCTACACCTTC. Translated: CASSVVSSSGYGYTF.

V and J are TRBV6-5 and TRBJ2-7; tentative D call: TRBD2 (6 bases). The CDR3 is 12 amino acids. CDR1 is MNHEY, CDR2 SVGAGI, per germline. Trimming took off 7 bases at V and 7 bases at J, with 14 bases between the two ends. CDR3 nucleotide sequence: TGTGCCAGCACAAGCCCGGCGGGGGAGCAGTACTTC. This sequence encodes CASTSPAGEQYF.

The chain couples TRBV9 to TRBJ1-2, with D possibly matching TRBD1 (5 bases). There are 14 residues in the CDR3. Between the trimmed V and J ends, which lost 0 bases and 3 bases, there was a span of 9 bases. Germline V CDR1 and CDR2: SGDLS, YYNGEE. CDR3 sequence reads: CASSVAGHHYGYTF. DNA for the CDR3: TGTGCCAGCAGCGTAGCTGGACACCACTATGGCTACACCTTC.